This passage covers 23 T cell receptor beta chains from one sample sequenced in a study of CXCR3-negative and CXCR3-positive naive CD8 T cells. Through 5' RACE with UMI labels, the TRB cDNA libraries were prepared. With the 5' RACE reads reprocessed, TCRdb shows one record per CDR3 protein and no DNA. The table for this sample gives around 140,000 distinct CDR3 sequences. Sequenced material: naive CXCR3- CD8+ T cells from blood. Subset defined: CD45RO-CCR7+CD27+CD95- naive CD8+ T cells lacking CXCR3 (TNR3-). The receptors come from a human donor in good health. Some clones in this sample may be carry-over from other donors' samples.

Here the CDR3 reads CASSQGVSRTVSSYEQYF. V and J are TRBV4-3 and TRBJ2-7; the D call from TCRdb, TRBD1, cannot be confirmed without DNA. CDR1 and CDR2 (germline): LGHNA, YSLEER. The CDR3 is made up of 18 amino acids.

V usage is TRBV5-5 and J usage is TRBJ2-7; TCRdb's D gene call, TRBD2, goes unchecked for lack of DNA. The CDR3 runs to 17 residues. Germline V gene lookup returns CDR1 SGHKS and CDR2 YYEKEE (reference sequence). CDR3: CASSPGLAVRSTYEQYF. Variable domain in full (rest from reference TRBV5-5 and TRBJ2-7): DAGVTQSPTHLIKTRGQQVTLRCSPISGHKSVSWYQQVLGQGPQFIFQYYEKEERGRGNFPDRFSARQFPNYSSELNVNALLLGDSALYLCASSPGLAVRSTYEQYFGPGTRLTVT.

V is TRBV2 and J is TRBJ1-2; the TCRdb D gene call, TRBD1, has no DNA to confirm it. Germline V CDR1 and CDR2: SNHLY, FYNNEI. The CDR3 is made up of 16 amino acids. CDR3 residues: CASSRGGLVANYGYTF.

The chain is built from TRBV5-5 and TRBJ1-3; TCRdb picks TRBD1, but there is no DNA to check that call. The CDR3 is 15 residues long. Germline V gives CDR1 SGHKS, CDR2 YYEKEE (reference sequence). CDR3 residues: CATSDRPSSGNTIYF. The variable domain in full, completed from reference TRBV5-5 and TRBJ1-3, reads DAGVTQSPTHLIKTRGQQVTLRCSPISGHKSVSWYQQVLGQGPQFIFQYYEKEERGRGNFPDRFSARQFPNYSSELNVNALLLGDSALYLCATSDRPSSGNTIYFGEGSWLTVV.

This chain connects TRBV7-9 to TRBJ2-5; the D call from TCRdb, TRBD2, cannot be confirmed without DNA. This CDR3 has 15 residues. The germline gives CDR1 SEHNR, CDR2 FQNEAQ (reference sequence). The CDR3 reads CASSPTGTSGGSQYF.

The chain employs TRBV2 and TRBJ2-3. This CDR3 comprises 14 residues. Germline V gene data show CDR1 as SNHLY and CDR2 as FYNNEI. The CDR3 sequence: CASRIAGISDTQYF.

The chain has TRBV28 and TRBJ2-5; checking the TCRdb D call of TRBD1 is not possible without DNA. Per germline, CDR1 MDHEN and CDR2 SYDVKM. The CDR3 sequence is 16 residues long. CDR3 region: CASSLLIQGPQETQYF.

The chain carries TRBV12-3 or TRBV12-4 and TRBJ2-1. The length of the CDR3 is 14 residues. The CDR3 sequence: CASSLALVGNEQFF.

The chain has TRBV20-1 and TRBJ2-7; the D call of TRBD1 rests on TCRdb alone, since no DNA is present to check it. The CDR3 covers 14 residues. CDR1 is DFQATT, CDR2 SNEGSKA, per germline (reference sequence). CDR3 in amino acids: CSARDGRQNYEQYF.

The CDR3 loop reads CASNSDRAVSEQYF. The rearrangement joins TRBV25-1 to TRBJ2-7; the TCRdb D gene call, TRBD1, has no DNA to confirm it. There are 14 residues in the CDR3. Germline CDR1 is MGHDK and CDR2 is SYGVNS.

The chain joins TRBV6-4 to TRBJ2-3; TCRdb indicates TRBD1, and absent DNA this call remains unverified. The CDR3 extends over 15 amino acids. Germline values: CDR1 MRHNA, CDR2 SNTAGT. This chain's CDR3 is CASSDSGGATDTQYF.

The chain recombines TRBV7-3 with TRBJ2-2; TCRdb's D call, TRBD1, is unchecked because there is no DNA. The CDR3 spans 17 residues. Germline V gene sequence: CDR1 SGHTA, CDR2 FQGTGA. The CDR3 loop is CASSLTAGTGSTGELFF.

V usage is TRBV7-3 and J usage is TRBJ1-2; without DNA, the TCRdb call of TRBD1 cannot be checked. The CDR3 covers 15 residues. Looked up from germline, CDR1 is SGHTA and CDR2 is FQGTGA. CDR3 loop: CASSLTGGSKNGYTF.

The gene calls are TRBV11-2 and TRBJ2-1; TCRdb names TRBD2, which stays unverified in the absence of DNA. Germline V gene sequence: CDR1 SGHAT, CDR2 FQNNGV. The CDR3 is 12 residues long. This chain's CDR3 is CASSLGAGPQFF.

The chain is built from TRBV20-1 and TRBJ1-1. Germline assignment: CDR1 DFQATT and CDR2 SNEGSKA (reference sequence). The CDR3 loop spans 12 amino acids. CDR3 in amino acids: CSARTGLNEAFF.

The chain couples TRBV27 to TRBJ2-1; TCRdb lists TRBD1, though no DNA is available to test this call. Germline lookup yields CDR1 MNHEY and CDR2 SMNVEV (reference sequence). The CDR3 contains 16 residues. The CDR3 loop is CASSSSPQGSYNEQFF.

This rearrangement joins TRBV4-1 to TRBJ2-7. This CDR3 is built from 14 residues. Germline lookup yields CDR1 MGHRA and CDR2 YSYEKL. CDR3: CASSQVLSAYEQYF.

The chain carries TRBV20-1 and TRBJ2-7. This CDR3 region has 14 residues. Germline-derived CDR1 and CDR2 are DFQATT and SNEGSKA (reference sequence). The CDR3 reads CSARKTDGIYEQYF.

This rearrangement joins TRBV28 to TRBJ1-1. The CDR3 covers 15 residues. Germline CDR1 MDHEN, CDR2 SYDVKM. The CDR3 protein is CASSLSAGLNTEAFF.

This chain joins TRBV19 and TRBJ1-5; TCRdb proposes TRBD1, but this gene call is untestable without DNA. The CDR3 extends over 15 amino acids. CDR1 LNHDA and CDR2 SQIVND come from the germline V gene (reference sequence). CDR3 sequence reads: CASRSTGASNQPQHF.

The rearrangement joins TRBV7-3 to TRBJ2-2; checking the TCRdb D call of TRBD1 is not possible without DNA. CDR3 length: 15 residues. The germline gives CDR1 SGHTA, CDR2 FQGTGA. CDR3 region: CASSPLGGNTGELFF.

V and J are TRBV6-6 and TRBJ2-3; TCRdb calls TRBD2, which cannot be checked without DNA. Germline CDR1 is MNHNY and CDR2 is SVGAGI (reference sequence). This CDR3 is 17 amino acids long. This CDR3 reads CASSRPSGGVSTDTQYF.

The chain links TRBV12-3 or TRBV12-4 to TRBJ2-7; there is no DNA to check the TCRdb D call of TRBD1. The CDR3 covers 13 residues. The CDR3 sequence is CASRRTASYEQYF.